The clone carrying this T cell receptor beta chain was counted a few times. These data come from a study of blood T cell repertoires in COVID-19. Across the study: Sites in the United States, Italy and Spain provided acute and convalescent COVID-19 samples. In each case, the material was cDNA or gDNA derived from T cells, B-cell-depleted T cells, or PBMCs.

Per the original methods: Estimated nucleated cell counts came from reference gene primer amplification. Assay: immunoSEQ multiplex PCR; the TCRdb copy retains only in-frame clones and omits some. The V and J calls and clone size come from that table; D and trimming were worked out from the DNA. The sample holds about 250,000 clones, 70% to 85% seen once. Between the trimmed V and J ends, which lost 2 bases and 0 bases, there was a span of 9 bases. CDR3 length equals 16 residues. Per germline, CDR1 SGHRS and CDR2 YFSETQ. The gene calls are TRBV5-1 and TRBJ1-6; TRBD1 might be the D (6 bases). The TCR was taken from a woman aged 80 or over with active or convalescent COVID-19. The material sequenced was peripheral blood. The CDR3 protein is CASSFQGSSYNSPLHF. The CDR3 coding sequence is TGCGCCAGCAGCTTCCAGGGGAGCTCCTATAATTCACCCCTCCACTTT.